This T cell receptor (beta chain) was observed in a study of cytomegalovirus exposure and HLA in healthy donors. Study-wide results and limits: Previously analyzed data showed that most TCR beta V segments were productive at a frequency of about 87% or about 30%. Relative to equally common others, HLA-associated TCR beta chains showed greater clonal expansion in a later analysis.

Germline CDR1 SGHTA, CDR2 FQGNSA. Unmatched junction bases numbered 8, after V lost 5 bases and J lost 13 bases. The length of the CDR3 is 12 residues. In its sample, this clone was seen once. What it binds is not known. A multiplex PCR was run with 60 Vbeta primers and 13 Jbeta primers. As processed by the authors: A later analysis counted 80 million or so unique TCR beta chains, about 11 million shared. TCRdb's copy holds only in-frame clones and misses some; the assay was immunoSEQ multiplex PCR. From that table come the V and J calls and clone size; the DNA was used to work out D and trimming. The sample records some 200,000 clones, 75% to 90% being singletons.

Material: PBMCs. The chain carries TRBV7-2 and TRBJ2-1; 7 bases agree with TRBD2. This receptor was identified in a woman under 30 in good health and CMV-seronegative. CDR3 amino acids: CASSLNRDYQFF. The CDR3 DNA sequence: TGTGCCAGCAGCCTGAACCGGGACTACCAGTTCTTC.